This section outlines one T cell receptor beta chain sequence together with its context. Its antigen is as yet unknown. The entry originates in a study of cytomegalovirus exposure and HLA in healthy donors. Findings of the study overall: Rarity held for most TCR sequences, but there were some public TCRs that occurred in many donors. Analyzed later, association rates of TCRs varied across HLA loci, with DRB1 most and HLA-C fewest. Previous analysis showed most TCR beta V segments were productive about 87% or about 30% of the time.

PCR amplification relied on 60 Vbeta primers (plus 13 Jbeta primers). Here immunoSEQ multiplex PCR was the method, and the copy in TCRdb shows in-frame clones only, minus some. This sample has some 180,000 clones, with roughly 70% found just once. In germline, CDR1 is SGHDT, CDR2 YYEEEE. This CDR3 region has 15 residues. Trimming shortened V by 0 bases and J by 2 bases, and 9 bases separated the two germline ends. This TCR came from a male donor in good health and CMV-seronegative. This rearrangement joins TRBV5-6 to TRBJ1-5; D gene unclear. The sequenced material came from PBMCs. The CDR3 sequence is CASSLARDGNQPQHF. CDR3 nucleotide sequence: TGTGCCAGCAGCTTGGCACGGGATGGCAATCAGCCCCAGCATTTT.